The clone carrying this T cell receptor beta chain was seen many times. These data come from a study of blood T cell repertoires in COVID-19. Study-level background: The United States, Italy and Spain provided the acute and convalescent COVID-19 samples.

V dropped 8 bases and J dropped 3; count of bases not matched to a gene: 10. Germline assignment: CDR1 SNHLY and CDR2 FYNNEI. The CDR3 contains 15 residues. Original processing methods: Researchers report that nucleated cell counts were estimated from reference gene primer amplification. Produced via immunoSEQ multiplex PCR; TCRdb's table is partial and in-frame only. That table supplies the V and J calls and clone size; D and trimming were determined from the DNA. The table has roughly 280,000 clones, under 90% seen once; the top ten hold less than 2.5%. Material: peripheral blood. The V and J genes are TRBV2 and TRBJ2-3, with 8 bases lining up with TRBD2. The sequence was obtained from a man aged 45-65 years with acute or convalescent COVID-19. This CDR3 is CASYDREGGTDTQYF. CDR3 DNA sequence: TGTGCCAGCTATGACCGGGAGGGCGGGACAGATACGCAGTATTTT.